This T cell receptor (beta chain) was identified in a study of cytomegalovirus exposure and HLA in healthy donors. Trimming at V came to 2 bases and at J to 3 bases, leaving 4 bases not matched to a gene. The germline V gene encodes CDR1 GTSNPN and CDR2 SVGIG (reference sequence). The CDR3 is 14 amino acids. Of note for this clone: Its antigen remains unknown.

60 Vbeta and 13 Jbeta primers were used in PCR. The assay was immunoSEQ multiplex PCR, and TCRdb's table has in-frame clones only and misses some. The table shows 200,000 to 250,000 clones, with about 81% occurring only once. The study, taken as a whole, reports: Another analysis was done later, and it associated fewer than 20,000 TCR beta sequences with HLA alleles at 0.05 false discovery rate.

The V call is TRBV30, the J call TRBJ1-1, with TRBD1 matching over 9 bases. The TCR originated in a woman in her forties in good health and CMV-seropositive. Source material: PBMCs. The CDR3: CAWSPDRGYTEAFF. The CDR3 coding sequence is TGTGCCTGGAGTCCGGACAGGGGTTACACTGAAGCTTTCTTT.